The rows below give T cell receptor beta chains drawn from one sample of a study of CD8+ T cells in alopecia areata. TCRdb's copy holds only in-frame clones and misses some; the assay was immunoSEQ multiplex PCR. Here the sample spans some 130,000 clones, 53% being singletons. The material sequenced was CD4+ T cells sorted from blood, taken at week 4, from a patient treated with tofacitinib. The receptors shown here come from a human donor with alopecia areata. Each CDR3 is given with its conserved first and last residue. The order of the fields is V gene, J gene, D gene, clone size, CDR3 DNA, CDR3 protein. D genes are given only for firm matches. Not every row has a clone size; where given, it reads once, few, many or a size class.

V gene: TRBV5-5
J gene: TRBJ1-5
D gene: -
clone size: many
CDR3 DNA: TGTGCCAGCAGCTTGGACGGGACGGTTAGCAATCAGCCCCAGCATTTT
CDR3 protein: CASSLDGTVSNQPQHF

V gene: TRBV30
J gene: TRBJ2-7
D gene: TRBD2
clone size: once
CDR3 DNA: TGTGCCTGGAGTCGGGGTCTAGCGGACGGCTCCTACGAGCAGTACTTC
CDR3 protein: CAWSRGLADGSYEQYF

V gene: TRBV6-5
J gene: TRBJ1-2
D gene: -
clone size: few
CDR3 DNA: TGTGCCAGCAGCCCCGACAGTAGCTATGGCTACACCTTC
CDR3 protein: CASSPDSSYGYTF

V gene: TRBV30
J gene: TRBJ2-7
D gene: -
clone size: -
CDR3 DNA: TGTGCCTGGCGCAACTCCGGGTACCACGAGCAGTACTTC
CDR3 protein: CAWRNSGYHEQYF

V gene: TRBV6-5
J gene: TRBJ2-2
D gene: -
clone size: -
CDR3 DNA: TGTGCCAGCAGCCGGGACGGAGTATACACCGGGGAGCTGTTTTTT
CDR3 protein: CASSRDGVYTGELFF

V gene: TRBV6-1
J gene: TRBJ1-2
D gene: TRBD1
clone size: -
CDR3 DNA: TGTGCCAGCATAGGGGGGACAGTCCTCAACTATGGCTACACCTTC
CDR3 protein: CASIGGTVLNYGYTF

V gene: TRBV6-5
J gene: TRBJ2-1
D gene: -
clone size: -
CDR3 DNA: TGTGCCAGCAGACTTTCAGGGGTCGCAAATGAGCAGTTCTTC
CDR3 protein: CASRLSGVANEQFF

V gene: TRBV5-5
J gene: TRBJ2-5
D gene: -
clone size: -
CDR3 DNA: TGTGCCAGCAGCAGACGAGGGGTGGAAGAGACCCAGTACTTC
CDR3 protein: CASSRRGVEETQYF

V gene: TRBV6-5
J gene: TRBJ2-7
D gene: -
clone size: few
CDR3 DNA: TGTGCCAGCAGTTATGGGTGGAACTACGAGCAGTACTTC
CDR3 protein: CASSYGWNYEQYF

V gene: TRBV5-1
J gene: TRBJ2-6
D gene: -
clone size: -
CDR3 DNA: TGCGCCAGCAGCTTGGAGATTAGGTCTGGGGCCAACGTCCTGACCTTC
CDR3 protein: CASSLEIRSGANVLTF

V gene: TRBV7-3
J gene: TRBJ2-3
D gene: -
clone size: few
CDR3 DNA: TGTGCCAGCAGCCCACTAGCTGGGGGAGGAGATACGCAGTATTTT
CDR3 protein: CASSPLAGGGDTQYF

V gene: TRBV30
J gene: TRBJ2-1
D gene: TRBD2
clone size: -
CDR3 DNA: TGTGCCTGGAGCCCCCGGGAGGGCCTAGGTCGCTACAATGAGCAGTTCTTC
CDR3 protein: CAWSPREGLGRYNEQFF

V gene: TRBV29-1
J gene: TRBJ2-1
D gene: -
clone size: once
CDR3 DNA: TGCAGCGCGAGACAGAGTCCCTACAATGAGCAGTTCTTC
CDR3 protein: CSARQSPYNEQFF

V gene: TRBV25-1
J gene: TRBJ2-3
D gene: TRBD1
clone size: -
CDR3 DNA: TGTGCCAGCAGTGAACACAGGGGTTCAGATACGCAGTATTTT
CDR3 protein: CASSEHRGSDTQYF

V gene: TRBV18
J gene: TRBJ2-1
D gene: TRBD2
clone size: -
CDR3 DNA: TGTGCCAGCTCACCAGGCGGGAGTAGGGATGAGCAGTTCTTC
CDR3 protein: CASSPGGSRDEQFF

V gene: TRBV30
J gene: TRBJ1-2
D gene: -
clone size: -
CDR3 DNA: TGTGCCTGGATTTTCCCAGGGAGGGTTAACTATGGCTACACCTTC
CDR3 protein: CAWIFPGRVNYGYTF

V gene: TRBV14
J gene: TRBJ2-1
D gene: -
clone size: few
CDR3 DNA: TGTGCCAGCAGCCAAGATTTGGTAGCTGCTGAGCAGTTCTTC
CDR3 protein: CASSQDLVAAEQFF

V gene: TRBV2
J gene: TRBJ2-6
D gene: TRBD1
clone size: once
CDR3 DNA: TGTGCCAGCAGGAAGGACAGGGCTGGGGCCAACGTCCTGACTTTC
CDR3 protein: CASRKDRAGANVLTF

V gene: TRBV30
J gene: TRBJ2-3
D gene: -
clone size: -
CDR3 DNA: TGTGCCGGAGCACCGACAGATACGCAGTATTTT
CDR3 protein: CAGAPTDTQYF

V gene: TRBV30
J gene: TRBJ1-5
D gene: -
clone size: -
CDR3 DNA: TGTGCCTGGGGGGGACGGGGCAATCAGCCCCAGCATTTT
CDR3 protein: CAWGGRGNQPQHF

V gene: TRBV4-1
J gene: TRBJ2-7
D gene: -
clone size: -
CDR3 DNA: TGCGCCAGCAGCCAAGATCGGGACTTTCGTTACGAGCAGTACTTC
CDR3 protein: CASSQDRDFRYEQYF

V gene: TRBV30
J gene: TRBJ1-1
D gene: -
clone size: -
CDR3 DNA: TGTGCCTGGAGCGAAGGACTGCCGAAAGCTTTCTTT
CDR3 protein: CAWSEGLPKAFF

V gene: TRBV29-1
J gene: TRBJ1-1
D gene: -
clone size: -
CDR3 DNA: TGCAGCGTGTACCGGGGCCAGACCGCTGAAGCTTTCTTT
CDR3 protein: CSVYRGQTAEAFF

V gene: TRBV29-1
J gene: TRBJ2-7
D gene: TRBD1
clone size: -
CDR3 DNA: TGCAGCGTTAGGGTACCGGGACAGGGGTTGTCCACCTACGAGCAGTACTTC
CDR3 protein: CSVRVPGQGLSTYEQYF

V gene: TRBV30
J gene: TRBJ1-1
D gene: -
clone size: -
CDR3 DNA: TGTGCCTGCCTTGGGAGGAACACTGAAGCTTTCTTT
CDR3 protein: CACLGRNTEAFF

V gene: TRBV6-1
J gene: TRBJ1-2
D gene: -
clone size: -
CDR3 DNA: TGTGCCAGCAGCCAAAATATGGGCTACACCTTC
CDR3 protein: CASSQNMGYTF

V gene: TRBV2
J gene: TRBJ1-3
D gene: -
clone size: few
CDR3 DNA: TGTGCCAGCAGTGGGGACACTTACTCTGGAAACACCATATATTTT
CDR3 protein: CASSGDTYSGNTIYF

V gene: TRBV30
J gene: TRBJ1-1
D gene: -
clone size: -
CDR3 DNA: TGTGCCTGGAGTGGAGGACGGATACGCGAAGCTTTCTTT
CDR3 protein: CAWSGGRIREAFF

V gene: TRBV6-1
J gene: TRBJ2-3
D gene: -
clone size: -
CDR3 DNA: TGTGCCACCAGCGACCCCGGGGGACGCACAGATACGCAGTATTTT
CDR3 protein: CATSDPGGRTDTQYF

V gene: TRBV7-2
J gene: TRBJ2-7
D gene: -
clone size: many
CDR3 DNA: TGTGCCAGCAGCCTCATGGGCGGGGAAGCCTACGAGCAGTACTTC
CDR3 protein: CASSLMGGEAYEQYF

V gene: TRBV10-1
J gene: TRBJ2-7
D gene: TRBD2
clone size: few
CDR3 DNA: TGCGCCAGCTCACTAGCGGGAGTGGCGGGAGAGCAGTACTTC
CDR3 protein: CASSLAGVAGEQYF

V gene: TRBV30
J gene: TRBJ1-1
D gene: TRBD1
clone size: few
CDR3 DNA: TGTGCCTGGAGTGTACTTGGACAGGGTGGGAGCACTGAAGCTTTCTTT
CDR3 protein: CAWSVLGQGGSTEAFF

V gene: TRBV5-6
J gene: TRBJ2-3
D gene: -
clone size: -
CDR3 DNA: TGTGCCAGCAGCTTCAGGGGGGGAGGACCAGATACGCAGTATTTT
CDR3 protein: CASSFRGGGPDTQYF

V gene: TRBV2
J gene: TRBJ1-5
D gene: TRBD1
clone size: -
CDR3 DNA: TGTGCCAGCAAACGAGGGACAGATCAGCCCCAGCATTTT
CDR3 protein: CASKRGTDQPQHF

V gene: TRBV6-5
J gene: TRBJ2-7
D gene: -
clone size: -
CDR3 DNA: TGTGCCAGCAGCCCGACTCGGGTGTCCTACGAGCAGTACTTC
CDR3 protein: CASSPTRVSYEQYF

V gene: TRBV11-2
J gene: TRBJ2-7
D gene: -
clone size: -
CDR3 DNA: TGTGCCAGCAGCTTAAACCCCAGGGCCCACGAGCAGTACTTC
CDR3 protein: CASSLNPRAHEQYF

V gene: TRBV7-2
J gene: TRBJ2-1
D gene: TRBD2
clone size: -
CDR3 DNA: TGTGCCAGCAGCGCGAGACTAGCGGGAGGGCGGGATGAGCAGTTCTTC
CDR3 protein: CASSARLAGGRDEQFF

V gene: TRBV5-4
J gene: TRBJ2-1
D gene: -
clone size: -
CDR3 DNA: TGTGCCAGCAGCTTGAGAGTAGTCAGTATCTACAATGAGCAGTTCTTC
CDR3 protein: CASSLRVVSIYNEQFF

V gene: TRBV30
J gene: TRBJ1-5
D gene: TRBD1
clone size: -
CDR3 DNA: TGTGCCTGGAGTTCCGGACAGGGCGATCAGCCCCAGCATTTT
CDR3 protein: CAWSSGQGDQPQHF

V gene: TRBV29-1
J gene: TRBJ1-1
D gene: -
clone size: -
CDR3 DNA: TGCAGCGTGCTGGGTAACAGGGCAAACACTGAAGCTTTCTTT
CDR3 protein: CSVLGNRANTEAFF

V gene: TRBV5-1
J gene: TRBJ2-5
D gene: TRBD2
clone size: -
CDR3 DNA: TGCGCCAGCAGCTTGATAGGCGGGGGAACCCAAGAGACCCAGTACTTC
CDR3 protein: CASSLIGGGTQETQYF

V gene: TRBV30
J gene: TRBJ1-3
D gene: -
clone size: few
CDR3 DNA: TGTGCCTGGAGTGGCCTAGGGATCTCTGGAAACACCATATATTTT
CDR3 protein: CAWSGLGISGNTIYF